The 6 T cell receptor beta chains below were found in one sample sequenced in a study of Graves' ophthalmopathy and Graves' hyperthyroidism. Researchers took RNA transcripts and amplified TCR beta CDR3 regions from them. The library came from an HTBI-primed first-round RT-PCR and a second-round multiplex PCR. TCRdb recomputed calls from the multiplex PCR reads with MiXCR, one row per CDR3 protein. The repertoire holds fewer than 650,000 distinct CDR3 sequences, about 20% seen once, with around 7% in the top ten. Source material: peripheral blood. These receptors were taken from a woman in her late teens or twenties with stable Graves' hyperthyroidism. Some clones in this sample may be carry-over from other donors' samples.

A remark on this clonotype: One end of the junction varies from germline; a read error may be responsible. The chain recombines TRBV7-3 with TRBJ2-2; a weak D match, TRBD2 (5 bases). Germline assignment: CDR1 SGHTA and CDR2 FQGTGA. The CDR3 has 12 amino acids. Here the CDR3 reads CASSLNSGELLF. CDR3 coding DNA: TGTGCCAGCAGCTTAAATTCCGGGGAGCTGTTGTTT. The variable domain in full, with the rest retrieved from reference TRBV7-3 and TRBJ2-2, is GAGVSQTPSNKVTEKGKYVELRCDPISGHTALYWYRQSLGQGPEFLIYFQGTGAADDSGLPNDRFFAVRPEGSVSTLKIQRTERGDSAVYLCASSLNSGELLFGEGSRLTVL.

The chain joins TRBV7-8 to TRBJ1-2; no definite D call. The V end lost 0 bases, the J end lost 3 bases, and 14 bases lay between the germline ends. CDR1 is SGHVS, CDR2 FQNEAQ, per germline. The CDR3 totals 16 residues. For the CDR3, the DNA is TGTGCCAGCAGCTTAGCGCTTATTAGGGATGACTATGGCTACACCTTC. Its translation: CASSLALIRDDYGYTF. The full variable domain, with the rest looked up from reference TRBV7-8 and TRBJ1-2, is GAGVSQSPRYKVAKRGQDVALRCDPISGHVSLFWYQQALGQGPEFLTYFQNEAQLDKSGLPSDRFFAERPEGSVSTLKIQRTQQEDSAVYLCASSLALIRDDYGYTFGSGTRLTVV.

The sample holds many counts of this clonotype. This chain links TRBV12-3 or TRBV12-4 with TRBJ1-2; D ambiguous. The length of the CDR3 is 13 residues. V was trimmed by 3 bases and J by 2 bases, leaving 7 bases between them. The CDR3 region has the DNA TGTGCCAGCAGTTTCGCAGGAAACTATGGCTACACCTTC. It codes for CASSFAGNYGYTF.

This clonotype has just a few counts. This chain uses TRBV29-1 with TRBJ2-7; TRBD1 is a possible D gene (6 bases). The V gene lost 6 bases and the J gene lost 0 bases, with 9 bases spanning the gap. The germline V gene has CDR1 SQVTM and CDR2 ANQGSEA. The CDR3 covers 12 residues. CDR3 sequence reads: CSVQGYSYEQYF. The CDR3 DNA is TGCAGCGTACAGGGCTACTCCTACGAGCAGTACTTC.

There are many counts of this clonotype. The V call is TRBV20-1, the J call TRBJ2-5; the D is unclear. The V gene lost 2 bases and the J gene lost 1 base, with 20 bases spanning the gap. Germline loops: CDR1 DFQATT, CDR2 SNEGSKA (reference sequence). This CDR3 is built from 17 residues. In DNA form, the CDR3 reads TGCAGTGCTAGAAACGTCAGAACCAGAGATAGCCAAGAGACCCAGTACTTC. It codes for CSARNVRTRDSQETQYF.

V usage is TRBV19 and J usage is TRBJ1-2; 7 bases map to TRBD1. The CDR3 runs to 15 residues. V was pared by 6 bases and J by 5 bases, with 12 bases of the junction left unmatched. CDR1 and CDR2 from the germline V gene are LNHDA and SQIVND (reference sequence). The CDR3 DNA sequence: TGTGCCAGTAGGATGGGGGGGGGACAGACTTATGGCTACACCTTC. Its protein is CASRMGGGQTYGYTF.